The next 21 T cell receptor beta chains were all read from a single sample in a study of T cell changes during pregnancy in multiple sclerosis. Sequencing was performed with immunoSEQ multiplex PCR; in TCRdb, only in-frame clones are kept and a portion is missing. The data show 25,000 to 30,000 clones, 89% seen once. Sequenced here: CD4+ T cells from peripheral blood mononuclear cells, sampled in the second trimester of pregnancy. Source of these receptors: a female donor with multiple sclerosis, enrolled in a pregnancy study.

The V and J genes are TRBV5-1 and TRBJ1-1; D not resolved. Trimming removed 1 base at V and 1 base at J, with 8 bases between. CDR3 length equals 14 residues. From germline, CDR1 is SGHRS and CDR2 YFSETQ. Here the CDR3 reads CASSLNTGNTEAFF. In nucleotides, the CDR3 is TGCGCCAGCAGCTTGAACACGGGGAACACTGAAGCTTTCTTT. The full variable domain, in which reference TRBV5-1 and TRBJ1-1 provide the parts outside the CDR3, is KAGVTQTPRYLIKTRGQQVTLSCSPISGHRSVSWYQQTPGQGLQFLFEYFSETQRNKGNFPGRFSGRQFSNSRSEMNVSTLELGDSALYLCASSLNTGNTEAFFGQGTRLTVV.

The chain has TRBV7-6 and TRBJ2-2; the D gene is possibly TRBD2 (6 bases). Germline loops: CDR1 SGHVS, CDR2 FNYEAQ. V lost 2 bases and J lost 0, with 10 bases in between. The CDR3 is 16 residues long. The CDR3 sequence is CASSLFSGANTGELFF. The CDR3 nucleotides read TGTGCCAGCAGCTTATTTAGCGGCGCGAACACCGGGGAGCTGTTTTTT. The full variable domain, completed using reference TRBV7-6 and TRBJ2-2, is GAGVSQSPRYKVTKRGQDVALRCDPISGHVSLYWYRQALGQGPEFLTYFNYEAQQDKSGLPNDRFSAERPEGSISTLTIQRTEQRDSAMYRCASSLFSGANTGELFFGEGSRLTVL.

This chain links TRBV5-5 with TRBJ2-7; 8 bases agree with TRBD2. Germline CDR1 SGHKS, CDR2 YYEKEE (reference sequence). V lost 1 base and J lost 9; bases outside the gene matches: 9. This CDR3 has 14 amino acids. The CDR3 protein is CASSLRSGGARQYF. CDR3 sequence (DNA): TGTGCCAGCAGCTTGAGGAGCGGGGGCGCCAGGCAGTACTTC.

The gene calls are TRBV18 and TRBJ2-3, with 8 bases fitting TRBD2. CDR3 size: 17 residues. Germline V gives CDR1 KGHSH, CDR2 LQKENI. V gave up 3 bases and J gave up 1 base; unmatched junction bases: 9. Here the CDR3 DNA reads TGTGCCAGCTCACCCCTAACGGCGGGGGGCCGCACAGATACGCAGTATTTT. Its translation: CASSPLTAGGRTDTQYF.

J is TRBJ2-2 and V is TRBV4-3; no reliable D call. The CDR3 totals 16 residues. V was shortened by 0 bases and J by 5 bases, with 13 bases between the two germline ends. CDR1 is LGHNA, CDR2 YSLEER, per germline. The CDR3 here is CASSQDPPGQTGELFF. The CDR3 coding sequence is TGCGCCAGCAGCCAAGATCCCCCAGGTCAGACCGGGGAGCTGTTTTTT.

The CDR3 nucleotides are TGTGCCAGCAGTTATGGGCGGGGGGGCCGCCATGAGCAGTTCTTC. Its protein product is CASSYGRGGRHEQFF. The V gene is TRBV6-5, the J gene TRBJ2-1, with 9 bases aligning to TRBD2. The V and J ends lost 3 bases and 8 bases, in that order; junction bases with no gene match: 8. The germline V gene has CDR1 MNHEY and CDR2 SVGAGI. This CDR3 contains 15 residues.

The table lists this clone with a count of one. V usage is TRBV5-3 and J usage is TRBJ1-1; 10 bases are shared with TRBD1. TRBV5-3 is treated as an ORF (open reading frame) with a function not yet certain. There are 18 residues in the CDR3. The V and J ends lost 2 bases and 3 bases, in that order; junction bases with no gene match: 13. The CDR3 DNA sequence: TGTGCCAGAAGCTTCCCCTCTCCGGGACAGGGGACGGACACTGAAGCTTTCTTT. This gives the protein CARSFPSPGQGTDTEAFF.

J is TRBJ2-3 and V is TRBV5-1, with a possible D match to TRBD1 (5 bases). There are 16 residues in the CDR3. Germline loops: CDR1 SGHRS, CDR2 YFSETQ. V lost 2 bases, J lost 2 bases, and 15 bases lay in between. The CDR3 nucleotides read TGCGCCAGCAGCTTTAAGGCAGGGCCCTCCACAGATACGCAGTATTTT. It encodes CASSFKAGPSTDTQYF.

The V gene is TRBV28, the J gene TRBJ1-6; the match to TRBD1 covers 10 bases. Germline trimming cut 8 bases from V and 7 bases from J; bases unmatched to any gene: 2. The germline V gene encodes CDR1 MDHEN and CDR2 SYDVKM. The CDR3 consists of 13 residues. The CDR3 here is CASVTGGNSPLHF. The CDR3, as DNA: TGTGCCAGCGTGACAGGGGGCAATTCACCCCTCCACTTT.

V gene TRBV7-9 combines with J gene TRBJ1-4; D is unclear. The CDR3 is 15 amino acids. Germline V gene lookup returns CDR1 SEHNR and CDR2 FQNEAQ (reference sequence). The V end lost 2 bases, the J end lost 2 bases, and 9 bases lay between the germline ends. The chain's CDR3 is CASSLFGGTNEKLFF. For the CDR3, the DNA is TGTGCCAGCAGCTTATTTGGCGGGACTAATGAAAAACTGTTTTTT.

The V call is TRBV14, the J call TRBJ2-3, with 8 nucleotides matching TRBD2. The CDR3 runs 16 residues. The germline V gene encodes CDR1 SGHDN and CDR2 FVKESK. V lost 3 bases and J lost 7; bases outside the gene matches: 12. As DNA, the CDR3 is TGTGCCAGCAGCCACGGCGGGACTAGTAAGAAGAATACGCAGTATTTT. Translation gives CASSHGGTSKKNTQYF.

The gene calls are TRBV2 and TRBJ2-1; maybe TRBD1 (6 bases). V shed 6 bases and J shed 6 bases, with 9 bases lying between them. This CDR3 spans 12 amino acids. Germline lookup yields CDR1 SNHLY and CDR2 FYNNEI. The CDR3 protein is CASRARGNEQFF. In nucleotides, the CDR3 is TGTGCCAGCAGGGCCAGGGGCAATGAGCAGTTCTTC.

The chain uses TRBV19 and TRBJ1-5; maybe TRBD1 (5 bases). Germline CDR1 is LNHDA and CDR2 is SQIVND (reference sequence). This CDR3 spans 15 amino acids. V lost 9 bases, J lost 9 bases, and 24 bases lay in between. This CDR3 reads CASPSVRGRYRPQHF. CDR3 DNA sequence: TGTGCCAGCCCGTCGGTAAGGGGCCGGTATCGGCCCCAGCATTTT.

The gene calls are TRBV7-2 and TRBJ2-3; maybe TRBD2 (7 bases). The germline V and J ends were trimmed by 2 bases and 8 bases, with 23 bases remaining between them. The germline V gene encodes CDR1 SGHTA and CDR2 FQGNSA. This CDR3 is built from 17 residues. The CDR3 here is CASSLSSGRGAQLTQYF. CDR3 coding DNA: TGTGCCAGCAGCTTAAGTTCCGGTCGGGGGGCCCAGCTTACGCAGTATTTT.

V gene TRBV4-1 combines with J gene TRBJ1-5; D uncertain. V shed 3 bases and J shed 3 bases, with 3 bases lying between them. The CDR3 runs to 12 residues. Germline V gene lookup returns CDR1 MGHRA and CDR2 YSYEKL. CDR3 sequence (DNA): TGCGCCAGCAGCCATTACAATCAGCCCCAGCATTTT. It specifies CASSHYNQPQHF.

This clone was observed a handful of times. V and J are TRBV11-1 and TRBJ1-1; TRBD1 agrees at 8 bases. The germline V gene has CDR1 SGHAT and CDR2 FQDESV (reference sequence). V lost 3 bases, J lost 5 bases, and 2 bases stayed unmatched. This CDR3 comprises 13 residues. CDR3 loop: CASSFTGGTEAFF. The CDR3, as DNA: TGTGCCAGCAGCTTCACAGGGGGAACTGAAGCTTTCTTT. Full variable domain (rest looked up from reference TRBV11-1 and TRBJ1-1): EAEVAQSPRYKITEKSQAVAFWCDPISGHATLYWYRQILGQGPELLVQFQDESVVDDSQLPKDRFSAERLKGVDSTLKIQPAELGDSAMYLCASSFTGGTEAFFGQGTRLTVV.

This chain links TRBV28 with TRBJ1-5; TRBD1 matches at 9 bases. The CDR3 is 17 amino acids. Germline lookup yields CDR1 MDHEN and CDR2 SYDVKM. The V segment lost 1 base and the J segment 6 bases; nucleotides outside the gene matches: 10. The DNA of the CDR3 is TGTGCCAGCAGTTTATTAGACAGGGGGTACGTCGGTCAGCCCCAGCATTTT. Its translation: CASSLLDRGYVGQPQHF.

V and J are TRBV6-1 and TRBJ1-5, with D uncertain. This CDR3 has 13 residues. Germline V gives CDR1 MNHNS, CDR2 SASEGT. V lost 4 bases and J lost 3, with 7 bases in between. The CDR3 sequence is CASSVFLNQPQHF. The DNA for the CDR3 is TGTGCCAGCAGTGTATTTCTCAATCAGCCCCAGCATTTT.

This chain connects TRBV19 to TRBJ2-1; tentative D call: TRBD1 (6 bases). This CDR3 is built from 14 residues. V was cut by 3 bases and J by 8 bases, with 14 bases left in between. From germline, CDR1 is LNHDA and CDR2 SQIVND (reference sequence). The CDR3 sequence: CASSIWQGLDEQFF. For the CDR3, the DNA is TGTGCCAGTAGTATTTGGCAGGGGTTAGATGAGCAGTTCTTC.

This clone was seen only a few times. The rearrangement links TRBV5-1 to TRBJ1-3, with 7 bases fitting TRBD1. Looked up from germline, CDR1 is SGHRS and CDR2 is YFSETQ. This CDR3 spans 15 amino acids. J gave up 2 bases and V 2 bases, and 4 bases lay outside the gene matches. The CDR3 here is CASSFQTGTGNTIYF. Here the CDR3 DNA reads TGCGCCAGCAGCTTCCAGACAGGGACTGGAAACACCATATATTTT.

The CDR3 DNA is TGTGCCAGCAGCGTGGGATCCGGGGACAATGAGCAGTTCTTC. Encoded protein: CASSVGSGDNEQFF. The chain recombines TRBV9 with TRBJ2-1; possibly TRBD2 for D (5 bases). Trimming took off 2 bases at V and 5 bases at J, with 11 bases between the two ends. CDR1 and CDR2 (germline): SGDLS, YYNGEE. The CDR3 spans 14 residues.